This TCR beta chain was retrieved from a study of blood T cell repertoires in COVID-19. Background on the study: Collection of acute and convalescent COVID-19 samples took place in the United States, Italy and Spain. T cells, B-cell-depleted T cells, or PBMCs provided the cDNA or gDNA that served as material.

V was clipped by 5 bases and J by 0 bases, with 14 bases between them. Germline assignment: CDR1 SQVTM and CDR2 ANQGSEA. The CDR3 has 15 residues. In the authors' workflow: Using reference gene primer amplification, nucleated cell counts were estimated. TCRdb's table, derived via immunoSEQ multiplex PCR, lists solely in-frame clones and lacks some. The DNA was the basis for D and trimming; V, J and clone size are from that table. This table holds about 150,000 clones, roughly four fifths found once. The receptor was isolated from a woman aged 60-75 years with acute or convalescent COVID-19. This chain joins TRBV29-1 and TRBJ2-4; D might be TRBD1 (6 bases). The sample comprised peripheral blood. The CDR3 DNA is TGCAGCGTTACAGGGACCCCTCTAGCCAAAAACATTCAGTACTTC. This codes for CSVTGTPLAKNIQYF.